The entry below gives a single T cell receptor beta chain sequence along with its context. The antigen it recognizes is unknown. No much larger clone exists at a distance of one base, and base qualities are not known. This entry belongs to a study of cytomegalovirus exposure and HLA in healthy donors (dated by TCRdb to the late 2010s). With respect to the entire study: An earlier analysis of approximately 640 of the donors reported approximately 290 Gb of sequence data and about 100 million unique TCR beta sequences from 190 million or so T cells. Roughly 300 gigabases of sequencing data and 80 million or so unique TCR sequences were included in an early release covering about 700 HLA-typed donors. The genetic ancestry cluster associated with self-reported Caucasian donors included over 65% of the roughly 380 genotyped donors. The study aimed to test whether signatures of past pathogen exposure could be identified by cataloging public T cell receptors. The T cell repertoires of about 700 subjects were profiled by immunosequencing and related to cytomegalovirus serostatus. Along with the roughly 610-subject first cohort, a separate validation cohort of approximately 110 different subjects was used. To predict cytomegalovirus infection status, the study combined high-throughput TCR immunosequencing, statistical association of individual TCRs with disease status, and machine learning. In a later analysis, previously published TCR beta repertoires from about 640 donors were re-analyzed and high-resolution HLA genotyping was added so that TCR occurrence patterns could be studied. In the later analysis, no new phenotypic data were used to find candidate immune exposures; instead, reliance was placed on TCR beta sequences and their occurrence across donors. To decide whether each TCR beta V gene segment behaved as functional or pseudogenic, an earlier analysis of some 570 of the donors relied on high-throughput TCR beta sequencing. Donor age, sex, ethnicity and CMV serostatus were compiled together with the repertoire data. A later genetic analysis used genome-wide SNP genotypes for about 60% of the 666 donors, treating that subset as a discovery cohort. Every repertoire in the discovery cohort had been generated on one and the same sequencing platform. HLA typing included class I and class II loci at four-digit resolution. Typing coverage varied by locus: roughly 629-630 donors for A, B, C, DRB1 and DQB1; roughly 560 for DQA1; approximately 570 for DPA1; 400 to 480 for DPB1. Because of strong linkage in the cohort, 4 to 6 DR-DQ haplotypes were treated as single units for association and clustering. On average, about 240,000 unique TCR beta nucleotide sequences were sequenced per donor among 398 genotyped donors of the cohort, with about 19% of those sequences being non-productive.

V is clipped by 5 bases and J by 1 base, and the sequence between their germline boundaries is 9 bases long. The germline V gene supplies CDR1 SGDLS and CDR2 YYNGEE. CDR3 length: 14 amino acids, cysteine to phenylalanine. The retained sequence is limited to the CDR3, 42 bases, with the frame set at the first base. The cohort was made up of roughly 670 healthy bone marrow donors. At the time of sampling, all cohort members were nominally healthy, though unrecorded immune exposures were likely present. The donor was CMV seronegative and was included in the group of about 400 seronegative cohort members. Each donor provided a peripheral blood sample, and peripheral blood mononuclear cells were used for TCR beta sequencing. The Qiagen DNeasy Blood Extraction Kit was used to extract genomic DNA from the blood cell samples. Points the paper makes about the study in general: The authors suggested that the approach could potentially be extended to other disease states and immunological phenotypes. This cohort had only TCR beta chains sequenced, and the lack of alpha or paired-chain data limited which features could be detected. About 17 rarely observed V segments, including chromosome 9 orphons, were excluded from the earlier analysis of 550 to 700 of the donors because counts were too low. HLA typing was unavailable for some donors at each locus, so association tests used only the typed subset. Broadly in line with IMGT annotations, most TCR beta V segments showed up in productive rearrangements about 87% or about 30% of the time in an earlier analysis of 587 of the donors. A later analysis reported that several top co-occurrence clusters appeared linked to parvovirus B19, influenza, CMV and Epstein-Barr virus. Assigning TCR associations to individual alleles was difficult when HLA alleles, especially DR and DQ, strongly co-occurred. In a later analysis, the rate of TCR association differed among HLA loci, with DRB1 alleles having the most associated TCRs and HLA-C alleles having the fewest. Some IMGT-functional V segments, including TRBV6-2 and TRBV6-3, could not be told apart with the 87-base-pair reads, so those segments were excluded. Across donors, most TCR sequences were observed very rarely, whereas some public TCRs were present in many individuals. In a later analysis, 15,000 to 20,000 TCR beta sequences were associated with specific HLA alleles at a false discovery rate of 0.05. A cluster of highly shared sequence variants was judged likely to be a technical artifact of the sequencing pipeline. The study gave a list of under 200 TCR beta chains associated with cytomegalovirus. Compared with the approximately 600-donor mean, donors in an Asian-associated ancestry cluster had fewer N-insertions in productive TCRs, according to a later genetic analysis. Compared with equally common non-associated chains, HLA-associated TCR beta chains in a later analysis were more clonally expanded and had lower generation probabilities. CMV serostatus was the only immune exposure information available for the cohort. V-gene and J-gene trimming of TCR beta chains was associated with a missense DCLRE1C variant in a later genetic analysis, and the association was replicated in an independent cohort. Correlated functional status among segregating V segments might be attributable to linkage disequilibrium, but an unknown experimental factor could not be ruled out. Sequencing depth was assumed to be roughly uniform across donors in the presence/absence analyses, though that assumption may not hold. According to a later analysis, most CMV-associated TCR beta chains appeared to be HLA-restricted, and the HLA associations seemed to be driven largely by CMV exposure. The classifier was reported to diagnose cytomegalovirus status with high specificity and sensitivity in both the original cohort and the validation cohort. A few of the identified cytomegalovirus-associated TCR beta chains were confirmed in vitro to be specific for cytomegalovirus antigens. A further reported finding was that TCR beta sequences accurately predicted the HLA-A and HLA-B alleles for most subjects in the first cohort.

The receptor library was made with the immunoSEQ multiplex PCR assay. For the multiplex PCR, a mixture combining 60 forward primers for TCR Vbeta segments and 13 reverse primers for TCR Jbeta segments was used. The CDR3 region of rearranged TCR beta genes was amplified from genomic DNA with a multiplex PCR assay. The Illumina HiSeq System was used to sequence the amplified TCR beta libraries as 87-base-pair reads. As for how the authors treated the data: A later analysis counted about 80 million unique TCR beta chains across the 550 to 750 repertoires, and approximately 11 million of these chains were shared by at least two donors. A nearest-neighbor algorithm error-corrected the raw reads and collapsed the reads into unique sequences, merging closely related sequences to remove PCR and sequencing errors. V, D and J gene segments were assigned by aligning CDR3 sequences to IMGT reference sequences. For a sequence to be retained, at least a six-nucleotide match to both a V gene segment and a J gene segment was required. A rearrangement counted as productive if the CDR3 had no stop codons and remained in frame with V and J, and every other rearrangement counted as non-productive. Following IMGT convention, CDR3 was defined as the stretch from the second conserved V-encoded cysteine to the conserved J-encoded phenylalanine. In an earlier analysis of more than 550 of the donors, sequences lacking an unambiguous match to a single V gene segment were excluded. In an earlier analysis of several hundred of the donors, V segments were called functional above 56.7% productive rearrangements and were called segregating when the between-donor standard deviation exceeded 5%. To diagnose cytomegalovirus status from the catalog of TCR beta chain sequences, a statistical classification framework was built. In a later analysis, TCR nucleotide sequences were compared against IMGT/GENE-DB human TR gene sequences so that V and J genes could be assigned. The TCRdist pipeline was used in a later analysis to assign CDR3 sequences and most-parsimonious VDJ recombination scenarios. In a later analysis, every TCR beta chain was defined by the combination of its CDR3 amino acid sequence and its V-gene family, and reads without a unique V-gene family were dropped. As a way to deal with suspected cross-contamination and a sequencing artifact, a later analysis dropped under 600 nucleotide sequences that were highly shared and had low generation probability. For each public chain, a later analysis derived a clonal expansion index from normalized ranks of inferred template counts within each repertoire. In a later analysis, generation probabilities were computed with a VDJ recombination model fitted to out-of-frame rearrangements, and the resulting probabilities were checked against IGoR. Hypergeometric tests were used in a later analysis to score TCR-TCR, TCR-HLA and TCR-CMV co-occurrence, with a repertoire-size bias correction applied to the TCR pairs. In a later analysis, false discovery rates were estimated by permuting HLA or CMV assignments 20 times. A later analysis grouped co-occurring TCRs with DBSCAN, adding TCRdist sequence similarity when clustering within HLA-allele-positive subsets. Co-occurrence clustering excluded repertoires with fewer than 30,000 or more than 120,000 public chains, plus five with anomalous nucleotide sharing. TCRdb provides this immuneACCESS table in a form limited to in-frame rearrangements. Some clones are lacking; in checked studies, under half of them reflect an unresolved V gene, and why the rest are absent is not known. V and J calls and clone size follow that table, whereas D and trimming were derived from the DNA. This sample holds about 220,000 clones; 76% were observed only once. 0.55% to 0.75% of the sample rests with the top ten.

The receptor was derived from a man younger than 35 in good health and CMV-seronegative. The sequenced sample was PBMCs. Rearrangement joined TRBV9 to TRBJ2-2; no D gene call is confident. The nucleotide sequence is given as TGTGCCAGCAGGAGCCCGTTGAACACCGGGGAGCTGTTTTTT. Its amino acids are CASRSPLNTGELFF.